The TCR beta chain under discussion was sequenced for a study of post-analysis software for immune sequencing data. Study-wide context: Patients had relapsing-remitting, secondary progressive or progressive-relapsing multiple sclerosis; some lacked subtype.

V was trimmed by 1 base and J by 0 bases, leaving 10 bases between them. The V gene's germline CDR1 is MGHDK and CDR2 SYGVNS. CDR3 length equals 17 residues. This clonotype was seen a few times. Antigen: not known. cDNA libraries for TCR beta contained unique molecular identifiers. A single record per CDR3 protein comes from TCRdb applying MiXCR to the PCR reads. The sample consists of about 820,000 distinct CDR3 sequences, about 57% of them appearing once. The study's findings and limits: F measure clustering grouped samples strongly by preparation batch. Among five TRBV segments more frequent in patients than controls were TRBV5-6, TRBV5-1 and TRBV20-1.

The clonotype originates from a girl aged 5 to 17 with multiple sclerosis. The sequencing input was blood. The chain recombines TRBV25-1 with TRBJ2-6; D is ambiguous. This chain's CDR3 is CASSESRRSSGANVLTF. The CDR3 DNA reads TGTGCCAGCAGTGAATCCCGACGGAGCTCTGGGGCCAACGTCCTGACTTTC.